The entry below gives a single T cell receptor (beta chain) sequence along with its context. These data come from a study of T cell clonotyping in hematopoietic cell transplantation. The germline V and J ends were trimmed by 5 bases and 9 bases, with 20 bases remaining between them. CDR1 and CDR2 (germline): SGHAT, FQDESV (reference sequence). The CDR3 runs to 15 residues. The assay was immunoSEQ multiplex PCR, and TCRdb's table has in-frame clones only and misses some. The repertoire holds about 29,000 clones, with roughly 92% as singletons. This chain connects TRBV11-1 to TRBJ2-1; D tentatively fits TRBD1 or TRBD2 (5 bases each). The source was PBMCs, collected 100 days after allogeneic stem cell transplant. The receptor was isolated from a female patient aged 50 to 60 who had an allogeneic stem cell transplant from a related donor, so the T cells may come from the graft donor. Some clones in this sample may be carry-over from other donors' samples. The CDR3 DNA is TGTGCCAGCAGCCCGGGACCCCAACCCCGAATTGAGCAGTTCTTC. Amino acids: CASSPGPQPRIEQFF.